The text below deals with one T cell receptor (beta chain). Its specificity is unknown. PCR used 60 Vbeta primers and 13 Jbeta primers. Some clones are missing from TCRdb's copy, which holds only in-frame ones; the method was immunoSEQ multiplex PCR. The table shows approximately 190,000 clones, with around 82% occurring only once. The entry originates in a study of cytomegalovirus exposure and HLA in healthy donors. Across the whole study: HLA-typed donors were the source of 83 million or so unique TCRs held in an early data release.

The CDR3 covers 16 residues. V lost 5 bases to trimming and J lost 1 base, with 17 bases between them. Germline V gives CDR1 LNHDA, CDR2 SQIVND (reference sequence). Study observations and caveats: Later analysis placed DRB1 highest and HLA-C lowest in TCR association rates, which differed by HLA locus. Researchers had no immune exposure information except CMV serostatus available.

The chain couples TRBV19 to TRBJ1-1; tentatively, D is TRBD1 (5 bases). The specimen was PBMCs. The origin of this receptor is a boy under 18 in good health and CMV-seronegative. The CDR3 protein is CASSPPLGQGNTEAFF. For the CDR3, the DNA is TGTGCCAGTAGTCCCCCCCTAGGGCAGGGGAACACTGAAGCTTTCTTT.